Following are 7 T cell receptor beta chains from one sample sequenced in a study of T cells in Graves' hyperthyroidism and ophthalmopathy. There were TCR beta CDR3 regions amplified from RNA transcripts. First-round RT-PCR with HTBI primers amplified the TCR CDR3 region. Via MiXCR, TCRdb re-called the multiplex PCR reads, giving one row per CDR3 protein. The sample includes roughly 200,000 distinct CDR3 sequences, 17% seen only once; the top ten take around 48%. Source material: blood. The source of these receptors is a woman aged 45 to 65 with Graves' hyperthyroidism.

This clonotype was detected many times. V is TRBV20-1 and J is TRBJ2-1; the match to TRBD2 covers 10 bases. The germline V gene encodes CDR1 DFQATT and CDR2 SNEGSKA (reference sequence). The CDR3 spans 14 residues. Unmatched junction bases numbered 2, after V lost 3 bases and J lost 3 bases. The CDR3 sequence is CSARGLANYNEQFF. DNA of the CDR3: TGCAGTGCTAGGGGACTAGCGAACTACAATGAGCAGTTCTTC.

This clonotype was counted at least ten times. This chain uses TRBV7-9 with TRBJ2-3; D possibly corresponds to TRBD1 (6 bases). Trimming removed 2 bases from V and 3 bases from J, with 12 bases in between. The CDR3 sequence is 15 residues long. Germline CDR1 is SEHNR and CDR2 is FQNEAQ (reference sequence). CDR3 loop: CASSLSAGTTDTQYF. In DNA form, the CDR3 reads TGTGCCAGCAGCTTATCAGCAGGGACAACAGATACGCAGTATTTT.

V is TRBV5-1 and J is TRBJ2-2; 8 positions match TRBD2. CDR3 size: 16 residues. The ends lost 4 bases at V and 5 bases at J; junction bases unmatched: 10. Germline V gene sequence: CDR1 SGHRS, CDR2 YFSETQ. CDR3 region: CASSNPGLGKTGELFF. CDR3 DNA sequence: TGCGCCAGCAGCAACCCGGGACTAGGGAAAACCGGGGAGCTGTTTTTT.

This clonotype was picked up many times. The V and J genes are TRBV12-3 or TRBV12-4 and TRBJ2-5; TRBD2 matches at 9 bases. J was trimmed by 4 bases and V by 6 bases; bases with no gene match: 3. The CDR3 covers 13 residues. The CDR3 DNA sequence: TGTGCCAGCAGCCAAGCGGGAGGAGAGACCCAGTACTTC. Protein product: CASSQAGGETQYF.

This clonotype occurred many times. This CDR3 is CASSPDSRNQPQHF. The DNA for the CDR3 is TGTGCCAGCAGCCCCGACAGTCGCAATCAGCCCCAGCATTTT. The chain joins TRBV2 to TRBJ1-5; TRBD1 might be the D (5 bases). The germline V gene encodes CDR1 SNHLY and CDR2 FYNNEI. The germline V and J ends were trimmed by 6 bases and 2 bases, with 11 bases remaining between them. The CDR3 covers 14 residues.

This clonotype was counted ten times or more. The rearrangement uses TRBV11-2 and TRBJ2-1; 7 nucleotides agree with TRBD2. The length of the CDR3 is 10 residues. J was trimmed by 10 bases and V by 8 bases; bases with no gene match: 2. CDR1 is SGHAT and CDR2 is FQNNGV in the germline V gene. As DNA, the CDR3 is TGTGCCAGCGCGGGAGTAGAGCAGTTCTTC. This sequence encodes CASAGVEQFF.

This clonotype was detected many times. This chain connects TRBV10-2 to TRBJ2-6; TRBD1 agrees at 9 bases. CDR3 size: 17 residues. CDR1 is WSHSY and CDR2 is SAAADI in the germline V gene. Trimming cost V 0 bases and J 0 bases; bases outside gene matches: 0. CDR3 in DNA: TGCGCCAGCAGTGAGTCGGGACAGGGCTCTGGGGCCAACGTCCTGACTTTC. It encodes CASSESGQGSGANVLTF.